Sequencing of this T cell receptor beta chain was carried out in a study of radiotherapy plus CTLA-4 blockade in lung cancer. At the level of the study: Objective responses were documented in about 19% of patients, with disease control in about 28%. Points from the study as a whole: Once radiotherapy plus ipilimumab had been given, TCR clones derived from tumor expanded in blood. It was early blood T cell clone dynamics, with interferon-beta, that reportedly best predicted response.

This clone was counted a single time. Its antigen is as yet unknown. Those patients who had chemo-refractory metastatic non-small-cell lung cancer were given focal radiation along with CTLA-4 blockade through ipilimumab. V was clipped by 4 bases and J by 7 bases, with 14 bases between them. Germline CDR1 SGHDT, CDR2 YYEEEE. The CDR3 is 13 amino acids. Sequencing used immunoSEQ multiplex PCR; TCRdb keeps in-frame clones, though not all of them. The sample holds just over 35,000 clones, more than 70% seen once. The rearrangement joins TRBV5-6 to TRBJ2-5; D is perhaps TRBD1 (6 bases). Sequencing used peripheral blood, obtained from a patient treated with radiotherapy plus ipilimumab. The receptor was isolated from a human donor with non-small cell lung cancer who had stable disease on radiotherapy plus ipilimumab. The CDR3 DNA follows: TGTGCCAGCAGCCTACAGGGATCGAGGACCCAGTACTTC. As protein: CASSLQGSRTQYF. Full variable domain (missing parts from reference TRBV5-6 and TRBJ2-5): DAGVTQSPTHLIKTRGQQVTLRCSPKSGHDTVSWYQQALGQGPQFIFQYYEEEERQRGNFPDRFSGHQFPNYSSELNVNALLLGDSALYLCASSLQGSRTQYFGPGTRLLVL.